This T cell receptor beta chain was captured by sequencing in a study of blood T cells in healthy people across ages. Primers used in a second PCR of about 7 to 12 cycles were a sample-barcoded 5' primer and a J-beta primer mix. MiXCR, run by TCRdb on the 5' RACE reads, gives a single entry per CDR3 protein. In the table there are about 1.5 million distinct CDR3 sequences, approximately 43% of which are singletons. This clonotype was seen a handful of times. V gave up 1 base and J gave up 0 bases; unmatched junction bases: 7. The CDR3 loop spans 16 amino acids. The germline V gene has CDR1 DFQATT and CDR2 SNEGSKA (reference sequence). Every donor contributed ten milliliters of peripheral blood by blood draw.

The sequenced material came from blood. The source of this sequence is a woman aged 18-29 years in good health. The V gene is TRBV20-1, the J gene TRBJ2-7; 9 bases are a match to TRBD2. CDR3 region: CSARGGLAGSSYEQYF. In DNA form, the CDR3 reads TGCAGTGCTAGAGGGGGCCTAGCGGGAAGCTCCTACGAGCAGTACTTC.